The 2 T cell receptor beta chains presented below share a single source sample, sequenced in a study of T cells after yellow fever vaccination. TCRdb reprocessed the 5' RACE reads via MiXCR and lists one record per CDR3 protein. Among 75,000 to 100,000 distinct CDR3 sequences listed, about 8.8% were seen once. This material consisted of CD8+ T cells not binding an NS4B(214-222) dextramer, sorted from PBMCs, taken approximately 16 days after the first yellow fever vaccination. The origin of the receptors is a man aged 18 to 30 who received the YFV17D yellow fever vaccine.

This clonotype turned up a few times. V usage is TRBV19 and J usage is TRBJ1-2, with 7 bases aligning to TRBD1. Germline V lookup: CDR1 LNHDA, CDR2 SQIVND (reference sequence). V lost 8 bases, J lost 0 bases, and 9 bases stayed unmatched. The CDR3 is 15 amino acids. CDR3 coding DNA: TGTGCCAGTTGTGCAACCGGGACAGCTAACTATGGCTACACCTTC. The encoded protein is CASCATGTANYGYTF.

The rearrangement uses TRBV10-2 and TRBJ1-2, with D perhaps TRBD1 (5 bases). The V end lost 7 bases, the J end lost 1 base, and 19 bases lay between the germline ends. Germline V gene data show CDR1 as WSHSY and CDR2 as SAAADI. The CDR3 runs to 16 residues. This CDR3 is CASTRDVTGFNYGYTF. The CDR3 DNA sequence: TGCGCCAGCACCCGGGACGTGACGGGCTTTAACTATGGCTACACCTTC.